The 26 T cell receptor beta chains in this list originate from one sample, sequenced in a study of blood T cell repertoires in COVID-19. Sequencing used immunoSEQ multiplex PCR; TCRdb keeps in-frame clones, though not all of them. The repertoire includes roughly 250,000 clones, approximately 83% of them detected once, and approximately 3.5% sits in the top ten. The sequencing input was PBMCs or T cells enriched from blood (not recorded which). The receptors were sampled from a woman aged 40 to 50 with acute COVID-19.

The genes are TRBV6-5 and TRBJ2-3, with 10 bases identical to TRBD1. Germline V gene lookup returns CDR1 MNHEY and CDR2 SVGAGI. With V trimmed by 5 bases and J by 6 bases, 5 bases remained unmatched. There are 14 residues in the CDR3. The CDR3 loop reads CASSTGTGVDTQYF. Here the CDR3 DNA reads TGTGCCAGCAGTACCGGGACAGGGGTTGATACGCAGTATTTT.

Only one count was recorded for this clone. The chain carries TRBV11-3 and TRBJ2-1, with TRBD1 as a possible D gene (6 bases). Trimming pared 4 bases from V and 5 bases from J, leaving 9 bases between. Germline V gene sequence: CDR1 SGHNT, CDR2 YENEEA. The CDR3 has 13 amino acids. CDR3 nucleotides: TGTGCCAGCAGCTCCCAGGGGAACAATGAGCAGTTCTTC. Translating gives CASSSQGNNEQFF. Full variable domain (rest looked up from reference TRBV11-3 and TRBJ2-1): EAGVVQSPRYKIIEKKQPVAFWCNPISGHNTLYWYLQNLGQGPELLIRYENEEAVDDSQLPKDRFSAERLKGVDSTLKIQPAELGDSAVYLCASSSQGNNEQFFGPGTRLTVL.

The chain has TRBV24-1 and TRBJ2-3, with 7 bases that match TRBD1. The trim removed 4 bases at V and 2 bases at J, leaving 5 bases unmatched. The CDR3 spans 15 residues. The germline gives CDR1 KGHDR, CDR2 SFDVKD. Here the CDR3 DNA reads TGTGCCACCAGTGACTCGGGACAGTACACAGATACGCAGTATTTT. It specifies CATSDSGQYTDTQYF.

This clone was detected only once. The chain carries TRBV11-2 and TRBJ2-7, with D possibly TRBD2 on 6 matching bases. Trimming took off 1 base at V and 7 bases at J, with 8 bases between the two ends. This CDR3 region has 12 residues. Germline CDR1 is SGHAT and CDR2 is FQNNGV. The CDR3 is CASSLGLAEQYF. DNA for the CDR3: TGTGCCAGCAGCTTAGGCCTAGCGGAGCAGTACTTC.

The chain links TRBV25-1 to TRBJ1-4; no reliable D call. This CDR3 region has 15 residues. The germline V and J ends were trimmed by 1 base and 3 bases, with 9 bases remaining between them. Germline values: CDR1 MGHDK, CDR2 SYGVNS. Here the CDR3 reads CASSEFSPPNEKLFF. CDR3 DNA: TGTGCCAGCAGTGAATTTTCTCCTCCTAATGAAAAACTGTTTTTT.

The V and J genes are TRBV14 and TRBJ2-1, with D possibly being TRBD2 (5 bases). V gave up 0 bases and J gave up 8 bases, with 8 bases separating them. In germline, CDR1 is SGHDN, CDR2 FVKESK. The CDR3 is 13 amino acids. The CDR3 DNA reads as TGTGCCAGCAGCCAAGATTGGGGAGATGAGCAGTTCTTC. Translation gives CASSQDWGDEQFF.

In this sample, this clone turned up once. The chain has TRBV7-9 and TRBJ2-5; D might be TRBD1 (6 bases). CDR1 and CDR2 from the germline V gene are SEHNR and FQNEAQ (reference sequence). This CDR3 is 14 amino acids long. Trimming removed 5 bases at V and 4 bases at J, with 14 bases between. CDR3 in DNA: TGTGCCAGCAGCCCACTAATGGGGGCAGAGACCCAGTACTTC. Amino acids: CASSPLMGAETQYF. Using reference TRBV7-9 and TRBJ2-5 for the parts outside the CDR3, the full variable domain is DTGVSQNPRHKITKRGQNVTFRCDPISEHNRLYWYRQTLGQGPEFLTYFQNEAQLEKSRLLSDRFSAERPKGSFSTLEIQRTEQGDSAMYLCASSPLMGAETQYFGPGTRLLVL.

V and J are TRBV9 and TRBJ2-5, with 8 bases fitting TRBD1. The V gene's germline CDR1 is SGDLS and CDR2 YYNGEE. Germline trimming cut 0 bases from V and 4 bases from J; bases unmatched to any gene: 5. This CDR3 is built from 15 residues. CDR3 coding DNA: TGTGCCAGCAGCGTAGAGGCAGGGGGCATAGAGACCCAGTACTTC. Its protein product is CASSVEAGGIETQYF.

The chain is built from TRBV7-9 and TRBJ2-7, with 7 bases lining up with TRBD1. V gave up 5 bases and J gave up 3 bases; unmatched junction bases: 4. This CDR3 has 13 residues. The germline CDR1 and CDR2 sequences are SEHNR and FQNEAQ (reference sequence). The CDR3 coding sequence is TGTGCCAGCAGCCGGGGACAGATCTACGAGCAGTACTTC. It encodes CASSRGQIYEQYF.

The V call is TRBV27, the J call TRBJ2-1, with D unclear. From germline, CDR1 is MNHEY and CDR2 SMNVEV (reference sequence). Trimming cost V 3 bases and J 0 bases, with 6 bases left between them. CDR3 length: 14 residues. CDR3 loop: CASSFMSSYNEQFF. CDR3 nucleotides: TGTGCCAGCAGTTTCATGAGCTCCTACAATGAGCAGTTCTTC.

Note on this clone: Other nucleotide sequences from this sample produce the same CDR3. V is TRBV6-5 and J is TRBJ2-7, with 10 nucleotides matching TRBD1. The CDR3 extends over 13 amino acids. The V and J ends lost 7 bases and 5 bases, in that order; junction bases with no gene match: 5. Germline loops: CDR1 MNHEY, CDR2 SVGAGI. CDR3 in amino acids: CASNRDRGHEQYF. CDR3 in DNA: TGTGCCAGCAATAGGGACAGGGGCCACGAGCAGTACTTC.

This clone has only one observation. The chain has TRBV5-1 and TRBJ2-7; TRBD1 is a possible D gene (6 bases). This CDR3 has 15 amino acids. The V end was cut by 2 bases, the J end by 3 bases, with 15 bases between. Germline CDR1 and CDR2: SGHRS and YFSETQ. CDR3 DNA sequence: TGCGCCAGCAGCTTACAGGGTTTACCCCGCTACGAGCAGTACTTC. It is translated as CASSLQGLPRYEQYF.

Notes on this clone: At one of its ends the junction is not consistent with the germline gene, which may arise from a read error. The chain is built from TRBV7-7 and TRBJ2-1, with D maybe TRBD2 (6 bases). CDR1 and CDR2 from the germline V gene are SSHAT and FNYEAQ (reference sequence). The CDR3 totals 16 residues. The CDR3 nucleotides read TGTGCTAGCAGCAACTGGGACTCCCTCTCCTACAATGAGCAGTTCTTC. Amino acids: CASSNWDSLSYNEQFF.

The rearrangement uses TRBV19 and TRBJ1-3; D is uncertain. The CDR3 totals 15 residues. From germline, CDR1 is LNHDA and CDR2 SQIVND (reference sequence). Trimming took off 3 bases at V and 0 bases at J, with 9 bases between the two ends. For the CDR3, the DNA is TGTGCCAGTAGTATGGGAGCCCTCTCTGGAAACACCATATATTTT. Protein sequence: CASSMGALSGNTIYF.

As DNA, the CDR3 is TGCGCCAGCAGCCAGCCCCGCCGGGGAGCCCAAGGGAATGAGCAGTTCTTC. It translates to CASSQPRRGAQGNEQFF. V gene TRBV4-1 combines with J gene TRBJ2-1, with D tentatively TRBD2 (5 bases). The germline V and J ends were trimmed by 3 bases and 7 bases, with 22 bases remaining between them. CDR1 and CDR2 from the germline V gene are MGHRA and YSYEKL. The CDR3 has 17 amino acids.

The chain couples TRBV4-2 to TRBJ1-4; 9 bases are a match to TRBD1. Germline lookup yields CDR1 LGHNA and CDR2 YNFKEQ. J lost 11 bases, V lost 4 bases, and 14 bases had no gene match. CDR3 size: 16 residues. The CDR3 coding sequence is TGTGCCAGCAGCCTAATAGACGGGACAGGGAAGGGGAAACTGTTTTTT. Encoded protein: CASSLIDGTGKGKLFF.

The J gene is TRBJ2-7, the V gene TRBV25-1; D call uncertain. This CDR3 has 14 amino acids. CDR1 MGHDK and CDR2 SYGVNS come from the germline V gene. The V and J ends lost 2 bases and 0 bases respectively, with 8 bases between them. CDR3 nucleotide sequence: TGTGCCAGCAGTGAAGGGTACAGCTCCTACGAGCAGTACTTC. It codes for CASSEGYSSYEQYF.

The chain combines TRBV18 with TRBJ2-7; the D gene is possibly TRBD2 (6 bases). CDR3 size: 14 residues. The germline V and J ends were trimmed by 3 bases and 4 bases, with 13 bases remaining between them. Germline values: CDR1 KGHSH, CDR2 LQKENI. Written as DNA, the CDR3 is TGTGCCAGCTCACCCGGGACTCAGCTTTACGAGCAGTACTTC. Its protein product is CASSPGTQLYEQYF.

The chain combines TRBV30 with TRBJ2-1; TRBD2 aligns across 7 bases. This CDR3 comprises 15 residues. With 3 bases clipped from V and 8 bases from J, the junction kept 13 bases outside the gene matches. Germline-derived CDR1 and CDR2 are GTSNPN and SVGIG (reference sequence). In nucleotides, the CDR3 is TGTGCCTGGAGCCTCCTTCTCGGTGGGGGGGATGAGCAGTTCTTC. Residues: CAWSLLLGGGDEQFF.

This clone appeared once. The chain employs TRBV14 and TRBJ1-2, with TRBD1 matching 7 bases. CDR1 and CDR2 (germline): SGHDN, FVKESK. The CDR3 length is 17 residues. After removal of 0 bases from V and 7 bases from J, the junction contained 14 bases not matched to a gene. The CDR3 DNA reads TGTGCCAGCAGCCAAGATCTAGGGGGACAGACCTTTGGTGGCTACACCTTC. Translation: CASSQDLGGQTFGGYTF.

This chain connects TRBV2 to TRBJ1-3, with 7 bases lining up with TRBD1. CDR3 size: 15 residues. With 6 bases clipped from V and 2 bases from J, the junction kept 7 bases outside the gene matches. Germline V gives CDR1 SNHLY, CDR2 FYNNEI. CDR3 nucleotide sequence: TGTGCCAGCAGGCCGACTGGGACAGCTGGAAACACCATATATTTT. It is translated as CASRPTGTAGNTIYF.

This chain uses TRBV6-5 with TRBJ2-2; 9 bases match TRBD2. The CDR3 has 15 residues. The germline V gene has CDR1 MNHEY and CDR2 SVGAGI. With V trimmed by 7 bases and J by 7 bases, 10 bases remained unmatched. The CDR3 DNA is TGTGCCAGCACCCCTCTAGCGGGATCAAGCGGGGAGCTGTTTTTT. Residues: CASTPLAGSSGELFF.

The rearrangement joins TRBV5-1 to TRBJ1-1, with 7 positions matching TRBD1. This CDR3 has 15 residues. CDR1 SGHRS and CDR2 YFSETQ come from the germline V gene. Trimming cost V 4 bases and J 0 bases; bases outside gene matches: 6. CDR3 sequence reads: CASSARDSMNTEAFF. CDR3 DNA sequence: TGCGCCAGCAGCGCCCGGGACAGCATGAACACTGAAGCTTTCTTT.

The CDR3 reads CASSPLAGAGYEQYF. The CDR3 DNA reads as TGTGCCAGCAGTCCCCTAGCGGGAGCTGGCTACGAGCAGTACTTC. The chain has TRBV27 and TRBJ2-7, with TRBD2 matching over 10 bases. This CDR3 comprises 15 residues. The V gene's germline CDR1 is MNHEY and CDR2 SMNVEV (reference sequence). With V trimmed by 5 bases and J by 3 bases, 7 bases remained unmatched.

The chain links TRBV18 to TRBJ1-5; D might be TRBD1 (5 bases). Between the trimmed V and J ends, which lost 0 bases and 6 bases, there was a span of 15 bases. Germline loops: CDR1 KGHSH, CDR2 LQKENI. This CDR3 contains 16 residues. CDR3 sequence: CASSPPGGGTGQPQHF. In DNA form, the CDR3 reads TGTGCCAGCTCACCACCGGGCGGGGGGACGGGTCAGCCCCAGCATTTT.

V is TRBV7-3 and J is TRBJ2-1, with D perhaps TRBD2 (6 bases). This CDR3 contains 13 residues. V was pared by 5 bases and J by 10 bases, with 15 bases between. The germline CDR1 and CDR2 sequences are SGHTA and FQGTGA. The CDR3 loop is CASSLTRDFEQFF. The CDR3 DNA reads TGTGCCAGCAGCCTCACCCGGGACTTCGAGCAGTTCTTC.